Included here is one T cell receptor beta chain sequence, with context. Every isolated RNA sample was fully reverse transcribed, so sequencing captured expressed TCRB transcripts. The data were produced by immunoSEQ multiplex PCR, yet TCRdb's version contains in-frame clones alone and is incomplete. In the table there are about 140,000 clones, about a tenth of which are singletons. The data originate from a study of beta chain features in type 1 diabetes. Each population that was sorted was more than 98% pure. The receptor was derived from a woman aged 40 to 50 in good health. Sequenced sample: central memory CD4+ T cells from blood.

The DNA of the CDR3 is TGTGCCAGCAGTAGAACCCCGGGACAGGGGATACCTGGAAACACCATATATTTT. Translation: CASSRTPGQGIPGNTIYF. The chain carries TRBV7-8 and TRBJ1-3; 10 bases are a match to TRBD1. Germline CDR1 is SGHVS and CDR2 is FQNEAQ. This CDR3 is built from 18 residues. The V gene end was trimmed by 6 bases and the J gene end by 2 bases; junction bases not matched to a gene: 13. Filled out from reference TRBV7-8 and TRBJ1-3, the complete variable domain reads GAGVSQSPRYKVAKRGQDVALRCDPISGHVSLFWYQQALGQGPEFLTYFQNEAQLDKSGLPSDRFFAERPEGSVSTLKIQRTQQEDSAVYLCASSRTPGQGIPGNTIYFGEGSWLTVV.